The present entry profiles one T cell receptor (beta chain) with its context. The data were obtained in a study of control samples from healthy donors and cancer patients. Produced via immunoSEQ multiplex PCR; TCRdb's table is partial and in-frame only. The repertoire includes around 68,000 clones, 83% of them detected once, and about a sixth sits in the top ten. The sequenced sample consisted of blood. The origin of this receptor is a man in his 60s in good health.

CDR3 amino acids: CASSLWTNPWEQYF. The CDR3 DNA reads as TGTGCCAGTAGTCTCTGGACTAACCCATGGGAGCAGTACTTC. V and J are TRBV19 and TRBJ2-7; D may be TRBD2 (6 bases). The CDR3 extends over 14 amino acids. Germline V gene lookup returns CDR1 LNHDA and CDR2 SQIVND (reference sequence). With 5 bases removed from V and 7 bases from J, the gap between germline ends came to 18 bases.